The 20 T cell receptor beta chains below come from one sample, sequenced in a study of blood T cells in healthy people across ages. With a J-beta primer mix and a sample-barcoded 5' primer, a second PCR ran roughly 6 to 12 cycles. TCRdb ran MiXCR on the 5' RACE reads and lists one entry per CDR3 protein. The sample carries over a million distinct CDR3 sequences, approximately 38% recorded once. The sample consisted of blood. These receptors were collected from a woman younger than 30 in good health.

This clonotype was seen a handful of times. The chain recombines TRBV7-9 with TRBJ2-1, with 10 bases fitting TRBD2. With V trimmed by 11 bases and J by 10 bases, 17 bases remained unmatched. Germline CDR1 is SEHNR and CDR2 is FQNEAQ (reference sequence). The CDR3 has 15 residues. The CDR3 loop is CAGSTAGGRSGEQFF. As DNA, the CDR3 is TGTGCCGGATCTACAGCGGGGGGGCGTTCTGGGGAGCAGTTCTTC.

Ten or more counts support this clonotype. V gene TRBV12-3 or TRBV12-4 combines with J gene TRBJ2-1, with D perhaps TRBD1 (6 bases). The CDR3 is made up of 14 amino acids. Between the trimmed V and J ends, which lost 5 bases and 0 bases, there was a span of 8 bases. The CDR3 DNA sequence: TGTGCCAGCAGTGGACAGTCCTCCTACAATGAGCAGTTCTTC. Amino acid sequence: CASSGQSSYNEQFF.

The chain employs TRBV6-1 and TRBJ1-4; tentative D call: TRBD1 (6 bases). V lost 6 bases, J lost 12 bases, and 17 bases lay in between. The CDR3 length is 13 residues. CDR1 is MNHNS and CDR2 is SASEGT in the germline V gene. The CDR3 region is CASRAAGGRELFF. The CDR3 DNA reads TGTGCCAGCAGGGCCGCCGGGGGGCGAGAACTGTTTTTT.

The sample holds a few counts of this clonotype. The chain joins TRBV12-3 or TRBV12-4 to TRBJ1-2; D uncertain. CDR3 length: 11 amino acids. V was cut by 2 bases and J by 7 bases, with 5 bases left in between. The CDR3 nucleotides read TGTGCCAGCAGTTTAACTCGTGGCTACACCTTC. This translates into CASSLTRGYTF.

This chain links TRBV7-8 with TRBJ2-3, with D perhaps matching TRBD2 (5 bases). Germline V gene sequence: CDR1 SGHVS, CDR2 FQNEAQ. The CDR3 spans 15 residues. Trimming removed 5 bases from V and 2 bases from J, with 14 bases in between. The CDR3 region has the DNA TGTGCCAGCAGCATCAGGACTGGGGACACAGATACGCAGTATTTT. Translating it yields CASSIRTGDTDTQYF.

This clonotype was seen a handful of times. DNA for the CDR3: TGTGCCAGCAGTCCTGGGAGGGACAGGGGGCTTAAAACGTACTTC. Residues: CASSPGRDRGLKTYF. The rearrangement joins TRBV27 to TRBJ2-4, with 12 bases that match TRBD1. The junction had 14 bases not matched to a gene; V was cut back by 5 bases and J by 15 bases. The CDR3 has 15 residues. Per germline, CDR1 MNHEY and CDR2 SMNVEV (reference sequence).

This clonotype was observed a handful of times. This sequence joins TRBV6-1 and TRBJ2-1; the D is unclear. Trimming removed 8 bases at V and 2 bases at J, with 13 bases between. Germline CDR1 reads MNHNS; CDR2 reads SASEGT. The CDR3 covers 14 residues. The CDR3 sequence is CASGRTFPYNEQFF. Here the CDR3 DNA reads TGTGCCAGCGGCCGGACGTTTCCCTACAATGAGCAGTTCTTC.

This chain joins TRBV24-1 and TRBJ2-3, with 10 nucleotides matching TRBD1. From germline, CDR1 is KGHDR and CDR2 SFDVKD. J gave up 5 bases and V 3 bases, and 4 bases lay outside the gene matches. The CDR3 extends over 15 amino acids. CDR3 residues: CATSDRQGAGDTQYF. CDR3 in DNA: TGTGCCACCAGTGATCGACAGGGGGCTGGAGATACGCAGTATTTT.

This sequence joins TRBV4-1 and TRBJ2-1, with D perhaps matching TRBD1 or TRBD2 (5 bases each). The CDR3 totals 17 residues. Germline lookup yields CDR1 MGHRA and CDR2 YSYEKL. V dropped 0 bases and J dropped 7 bases, with 19 bases sitting between them. The CDR3 region has the DNA TGCGCCAGCAGCCAAGATCTTGTAGGGACGTTAGAAAATGAGCAGTTCTTC. It specifies CASSQDLVGTLENEQFF.

The chain links TRBV12-5 to TRBJ2-7; the D gene is possibly TRBD2 (6 bases). CDR1 is LGHNT, CDR2 FRNRAP, per germline. Trimming stripped 7 bases from V and 4 bases from J, with 17 bases between. This CDR3 has 14 residues. The CDR3 nucleotides are TGTGCTAGTGACCTTCGGGGGAACTGGTACGAGCAGTACTTC. This codes for CASDLRGNWYEQYF.

A few counts support this clonotype. The chain combines TRBV20-1 with TRBJ2-5; D not certain. The germline gives CDR1 DFQATT, CDR2 SNEGSKA (reference sequence). This CDR3 is 14 amino acids long. V shed 0 bases and J shed 1 base, with 9 bases lying between them. The CDR3 loop is CSARDITLQETQYF. The CDR3 region has the DNA TGCAGTGCTAGAGATATTACTCTCCAAGAGACCCAGTACTTC.

V is TRBV12-3 or TRBV12-4 and J is TRBJ1-4; 10 bases are shared with TRBD1. The V and J ends lost 6 bases and 7 bases, in that order; junction bases with no gene match: 8. This CDR3 spans 15 amino acids. In DNA, the CDR3 is TGTGCCAGCAGCCCGGGACAGGGGCGAGGTGAAAAACTGTTTTTT. Translating gives CASSPGQGRGEKLFF.

This clonotype was seen just once. Sequence at one end of the junction differs from germline and may be a read error. The V call is TRBV4-1, the J call TRBJ2-7; 7 bases are shared with TRBD1. CDR3 length: 14 residues. In germline, CDR1 is MGHRA, CDR2 YSYEKL. CDR3 in amino acids: CANSQEAQGSEQYF. CDR3 in DNA: TGCGCCAACAGCCAAGAGGCACAGGGGAGCGAGCAGTACTTC.

The J gene is TRBJ1-5, the V gene TRBV10-3; 8 nucleotides agree with TRBD1. This CDR3 spans 12 amino acids. The germline V gene has CDR1 ENHRY and CDR2 SYGVKD. Trimming at V came to 6 bases and at J to 10 bases, leaving 5 bases not matched to a gene. The DNA for the CDR3 is TGTGCCATCAGGGATGGACAGGGTCCCCAGCATTTT. This encodes CAIRDGQGPQHF.

The chain combines TRBV24-1 with TRBJ2-1; 10 nucleotides match TRBD1. Germline V gives CDR1 KGHDR, CDR2 SFDVKD. J gave up 0 bases and V 3 bases, and 7 bases lay outside the gene matches. This CDR3 contains 18 residues. The CDR3 region is CATSDGTGVPSSYNEQFF. CDR3 DNA: TGTGCCACCAGTGATGGGACAGGGGTACCGAGCTCCTACAATGAGCAGTTCTTC.

This clonotype was counted between two and nine times. This chain links TRBV20-1 with TRBJ2-1, with D maybe TRBD2 (6 bases). This CDR3 has 16 amino acids. The germline gives CDR1 DFQATT, CDR2 SNEGSKA (reference sequence). Trimming removed 5 bases from V and 4 bases from J, with 21 bases in between. The CDR3 sequence is CSAEPYEIAEYNEQFF. DNA for the CDR3: TGCAGTGCTGAACCTTATGAGATAGCGGAGTACAATGAGCAGTTCTTC.

The chain has TRBV9 and TRBJ2-4, with 8 bases matching TRBD2. TRBJ2-7 matches the DNA end more closely, so the J call is doubtful. CDR1 is SGDLS and CDR2 is YYNGEE in the germline V gene. CDR3 length equals 14 residues. This CDR3 reads CASSSAGGGYEQYF. CDR3 nucleotides: TGTGCCAGCAGTTCGGCGGGGGGAGGCTACGAGCAGTACTTC.

In this sample, this clonotype turned up a few times. The rearrangement links TRBV6-5 to TRBJ2-7; 9 bases match TRBD2. Per germline, CDR1 MNHEY and CDR2 SVGAGI. The CDR3 runs 17 residues. Trimming took 0 bases from V and 0 from J; bases not matched to a gene: 6. CDR3 nucleotides: TGTGCCAGCAGTTACTCGAGTGCAGCGGGGGGCTCCTACGAGCAGTACTTC. This gives the protein CASSYSSAAGGSYEQYF.

The chain links TRBV4-1 to TRBJ2-4, with D perhaps TRBD1 (5 bases). Gene TRBJ2-7 matches the end of the DNA better, so the J call may be wrong. This CDR3 has 16 amino acids. Germline V gene sequence: CDR1 MGHRA, CDR2 YSYEKL. CDR3 nucleotides: TGCGCCAGCAGCCAAGATTGGGGCACGAGCTCCTACGAGCAGTACTTC. The encoded protein is CASSQDWGTSSYEQYF.

This chain links TRBV4-1 with TRBJ2-5, with TRBD2 matching 9 bases. The V gene's germline CDR1 is MGHRA and CDR2 YSYEKL. Trimming removed 0 bases from V and 1 base from J; junction bases left unmatched: 3. There are 16 residues in the CDR3. Here the CDR3 reads CASSQDLAGVQETQYF. CDR3 DNA sequence: TGCGCCAGCAGCCAAGATTTAGCGGGGGTCCAAGAGACCCAGTACTTC.